A single TCR beta chain is shown here with its context. These data originate in a study of cytotoxic CD8 clonotypes in ibrutinib-treated CLL. The V gene's germline CDR1 is MNHEY and CDR2 SMNVEV (reference sequence). J lost 7 bases, V lost 5 bases, and 9 bases had no gene match. CDR3 length: 15 amino acids. The table came from immunoSEQ multiplex PCR; TCRdb's copy has only in-frame clones and leaves some out. The sample consists of approximately 280,000 clones, around 76% of them appearing once. Here the sequenced sample was PBMCs, taken at disease progression, from a patient treated with ibrutinib. The rearrangement uses TRBV27 and TRBJ2-7; the match to TRBD1 covers 12 bases. This TCR was recovered from a human donor with chronic lymphocytic leukemia. CDR3 in DNA: TGTGCCAGCAGTCTAGGGACAGGGGGCTCGTTGGAGCAGTACTTC. It specifies CASSLGTGGSLEQYF.